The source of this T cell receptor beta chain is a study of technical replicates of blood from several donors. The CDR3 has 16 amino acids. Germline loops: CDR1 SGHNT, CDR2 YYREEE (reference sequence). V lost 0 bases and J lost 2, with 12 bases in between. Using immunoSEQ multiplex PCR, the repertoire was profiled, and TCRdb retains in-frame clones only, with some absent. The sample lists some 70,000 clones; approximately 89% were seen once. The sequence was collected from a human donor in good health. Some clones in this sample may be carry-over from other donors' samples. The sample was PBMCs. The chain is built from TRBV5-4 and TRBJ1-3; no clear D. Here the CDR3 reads CASSLASGNPGNTIYF. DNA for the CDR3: TGTGCCAGCAGCTTGGCCTCTGGCAATCCTGGAAACACCATATATTTT.